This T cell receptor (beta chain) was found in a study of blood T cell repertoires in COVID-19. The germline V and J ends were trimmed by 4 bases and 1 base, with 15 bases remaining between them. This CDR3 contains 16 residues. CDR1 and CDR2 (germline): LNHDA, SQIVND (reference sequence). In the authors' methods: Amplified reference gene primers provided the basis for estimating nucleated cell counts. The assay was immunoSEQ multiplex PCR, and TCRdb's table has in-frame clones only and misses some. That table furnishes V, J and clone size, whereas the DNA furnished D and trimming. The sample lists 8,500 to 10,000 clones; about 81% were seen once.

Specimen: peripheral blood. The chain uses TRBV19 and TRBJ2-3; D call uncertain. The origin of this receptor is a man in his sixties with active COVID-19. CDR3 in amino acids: CASSTATPRGTDTQYF. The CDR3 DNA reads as TGTGCCAGTAGTACAGCGACCCCTCGGGGCACAGATACGCAGTATTTT.